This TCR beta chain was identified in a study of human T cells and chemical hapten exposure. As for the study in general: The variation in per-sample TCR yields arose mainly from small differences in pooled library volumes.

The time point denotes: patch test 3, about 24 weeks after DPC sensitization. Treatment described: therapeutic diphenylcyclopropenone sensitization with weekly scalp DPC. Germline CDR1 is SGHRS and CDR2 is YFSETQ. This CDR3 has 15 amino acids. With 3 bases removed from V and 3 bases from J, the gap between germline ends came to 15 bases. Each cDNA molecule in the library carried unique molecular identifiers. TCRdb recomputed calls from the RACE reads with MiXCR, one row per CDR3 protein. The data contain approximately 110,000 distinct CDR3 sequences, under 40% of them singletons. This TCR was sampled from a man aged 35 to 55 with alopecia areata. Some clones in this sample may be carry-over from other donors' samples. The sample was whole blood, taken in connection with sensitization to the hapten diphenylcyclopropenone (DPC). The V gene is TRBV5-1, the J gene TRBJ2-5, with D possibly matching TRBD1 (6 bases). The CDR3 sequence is CASSSWGQGKETQYF. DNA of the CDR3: TGCGCCAGCAGCTCGTGGGGTCAGGGGAAAGAGACCCAGTACTTC.